Listed below are T cell receptor beta chains from one sample, sequenced in a study of cytomegalovirus exposure and HLA in healthy donors. Assay used: immunoSEQ multiplex PCR; TCRdb lists only in-frame clones, some missing. The sample holds 150,000 to 200,000 clones, approximately 79% seen once. The sequenced material came from PBMCs. The receptors come from a woman in her forties or fifties in good health and CMV-seropositive. The CDR3 runs from the conserved cysteine through the conserved F or W. D genes are given only for firm matches. Size values are once, few and many counts, or a class for expanded clones, and some rows have none.

v_gene	len	d_gene	j_gene	abundance	CDR3nt	CDR3aa
TRBV28	16	TRBD1	TRBJ1-4	-	TGTGCCAGCAGTCCCGCGACTAGGGGGCTAGGAGAAAAACTGTTTTTT	CASSPATRGLGEKLFF
TRBV7-7	15	TRBD2	TRBJ2-7	-	TGTGCTAGCAGCCTGGGACTAGCTACGTCCTACGAGCAGTACTTC	CASSLGLATSYEQYF
TRBV9	16	TRBD2	TRBJ2-1	-	TGTGCCAGCAGCGCAGCAAGCGGGGGGGCGGCTAATGAGCAGTTCTTC	CASSAASGGAANEQFF
TRBV4-3	18	-	TRBJ2-2	-	TGCGCCAGCAGCCAAGATAAAACCGGGGGTGGTTGGGCCGGGGAGCTGTTTTTT	CASSQDKTGGGWAGELFF
TRBV14	13	-	TRBJ1-6	-	TGTGCCAGCTCCGACAGAAATAATTCACCCCTCCACTTT	CASSDRNNSPLHF
TRBV4-1	19	TRBD2	TRBJ2-1	-	TGCGCCAGCAGCCAAGATTCTCTAGCGGGGGGGCCGCTGTGGGATGAGCAGTTCTTC	CASSQDSLAGGPLWDEQFF
TRBV4-3	16	TRBD1	TRBJ1-6	few	TGCGCCAGCAGCCATTTGACAGGGACATATAATTCACCCCTCCACTTT	CASSHLTGTYNSPLHF
TRBV2	15	-	TRBJ1-3	-	TGTGCCAGCAGTGACCCCGGGTTCTCTGGAAACACCATATATTTT	CASSDPGFSGNTIYF
TRBV29-1	12	-	TRBJ1-1	few	TGCAGCGCGAGCGGGGGTGGGTCTGAAGCTTTCTTT	CSASGGGSEAFF
TRBV11-2	14	-	TRBJ1-4	few	TGTGCCAGCAGCTTACGCGCGTCTAATGAAAAACTGTTTTTT	CASSLRASNEKLFF
TRBV25-1	14	-	TRBJ1-1	-	TGTGCCAGCAGTGAATCAGGGCGGAACACTGAAGCTTTCTTT	CASSESGRNTEAFF
TRBV5-6	15	-	TRBJ1-2	-	TGTGCCAGCAGTAAGGACATAAACCCTCTCTATGGCTACACCTTC	CASSKDINPLYGYTF
TRBV9	15	-	TRBJ2-7	-	TGTGCCAGCAGCGTAGGGGGAGACGAGTACTACGAGCAGTACTTC	CASSVGGDEYYEQYF
TRBV7-9	18	TRBD2	TRBJ2-5	-	TGTGCCAGCAGCTTAGGAAGACTAGCGGGAGGGCCGGGGGAGACCCAGTACTTC	CASSLGRLAGGPGETQYF
TRBV27	15	TRBD1	TRBJ1-2	-	TGTGCCAGCAGTCCAAGGACAGGGGGCGAGGATGGCTACACCTTC	CASSPRTGGEDGYTF
TRBV5-1	13	-	TRBJ2-5	-	TGCGCCAGCAGCTCCCCCGGGGAAGAGACCCAGTACTTC	CASSSPGEETQYF
TRBV27	14	TRBD1	TRBJ2-7	-	TGTGCCAGCAGTTCAGACAGGGCCGCCTACGAGCAGTACTTC	CASSSDRAAYEQYF
TRBV4-3	15	TRBD1	TRBJ1-4	-	TGCGCCAGCAGCCAAGATCCAGGGGGCCGCGAAAAACTGTTTTTT	CASSQDPGGREKLFF
TRBV19	14	TRBD1	TRBJ1-1	-	TGTGCCAGTAGCCGACAGGGCTTAAACACTGAAGCTTTCTTT	CASSRQGLNTEAFF
TRBV5-4	14	TRBD2	TRBJ2-3	-	TGTGCCAGCAGCTTCGCCACTAGCGGCGATACGCAGTATTTT	CASSFATSGDTQYF
TRBV27	16	TRBD2	TRBJ2-1	few	TGTGCCAGCAGCGAGAATAGCGGGAGGCTGGGCAATGAGCAGTTCTTC	CASSENSGRLGNEQFF
TRBV2	12	-	TRBJ2-1	-	TGTGCCAGCGGCAGGGAATACAATGAGCAGTTCTTC	CASGREYNEQFF
TRBV19	14	-	TRBJ2-6	-	TGTGCCAGTAGTACTACCTCTGGGGCCAACGTCCTGACTTTC	CASSTTSGANVLTF
TRBV7-8	15	-	TRBJ2-3	-	TGTGCCAGCAGCCCTACCGGGACTAGCACAGATACGCAGTATTTT	CASSPTGTSTDTQYF
TRBV10-3	11	-	TRBJ2-5	-	TGTGCCATCATGGAGGGGTTGGAGCAGTACTTC	CAIMEGLEQYF
TRBV28	15	TRBD1	TRBJ2-3	-	TGTGCCAGCAGTTTCTCGGGACAGGGTATGGATACGCAGTATTTT	CASSFSGQGMDTQYF
TRBV28	14	TRBD1	TRBJ2-7	-	TGTGCCAGCACCCCGGGACAGGGTTTTTGGGAGCAGTACTTC	CASTPGQGFWEQYF
TRBV7-2	12	-	TRBJ2-3	once	TGTGCCAGCAGCGGCAGCACAGATACGCAGTATTTT	CASSGSTDTQYF
TRBV5-6	14	-	TRBJ1-1	-	TGTGCCAGCAGCTTCTACTCCATGAACACTGAAGCTTTCTTT	CASSFYSMNTEAFF
TRBV29-1	14	-	TRBJ2-5	-	TGCAGCGGCCACGAACGCGGGGTGCGGGAGACCCAGTACTTC	CSGHERGVRETQYF
TRBV27	14	-	TRBJ1-1	-	TGTGCCAGCAGTTTCGACAGTTTGAACACTGAAGCTTTCTTT	CASSFDSLNTEAFF
TRBV4-3	17	TRBD1	TRBJ2-5	-	TGCGCCAGCAGCCAACTACTCGGGACAGGGGATAGGGAGACCCAGTACTTC	CASSQLLGTGDRETQYF
TRBV5-1	14	TRBD2	TRBJ2-1	-	TGCGCCAGCAAGACGGGACTAGTTGCCGATGAGCAGTTCTTC	CASKTGLVADEQFF
TRBV28	13	-	TRBJ1-2	once	TGTGCCAGCAGCAAAATTAACAGGGCGGGCTACACCTTC	CASSKINRAGYTF
TRBV15	15	TRBD1	TRBJ2-3	once	TGTGCCACCAGCCGGGACAGGGGGCCCACAGATACGCAGTATTTT	CATSRDRGPTDTQYF
TRBV7-8	15	-	TRBJ2-1	-	TGTGCCAGCAGCTTAGTAACAGGGTTTAGCAATGAGCAGTTCTTC	CASSLVTGFSNEQFF
TRBV6-6	15	-	TRBJ2-7	few	TGTGCCAGCAGTTTGGTGGTAGGGACTGCGAACGAGCAGTACTTC	CASSLVVGTANEQYF
TRBV5-1	12	-	TRBJ2-1	-	TGCGCCAGCAGCGCACAGGGCAATGAGCAGTTCTTC	CASSAQGNEQFF
TRBV7-8	16	TRBD1	TRBJ1-6	few	TGTGCCAGCAGCTCTCGGGACAGGGGGCTGGGGTCACCCCTCCACTTT	CASSSRDRGLGSPLHF
TRBV4-3	14	TRBD1	TRBJ2-1	-	TGCGCCAGCGGGTACAGGGGTAGGGACAATGAGCAGTTCTTC	CASGYRGRDNEQFF
TRBV28	16	TRBD2	TRBJ2-3	-	TGTGCCAGCAGTTTCGCTAGCGGGGATGGCACAGATACGCAGTATTTT	CASSFASGDGTDTQYF
TRBV7-2	14	TRBD2	TRBJ2-7	few	TGTGCCAGCAGCCAGAGGGCGGGAGGGATCGGGCAGTACTTC	CASSQRAGGIGQYF
TRBV4-1	21	TRBD1	TRBJ1-5	few	TGCGCCAGCAGCCAAGGAGTTCAGGGGGCAACCTTATTAAACCTCGGTCAGCCCCAGCATTTT	CASSQGVQGATLLNLGQPQHF
TRBV10-2	12	-	TRBJ1-1	-	TGCGCCACCCACGGGGGGCTCACTGAAGCTTTCTTT	CATHGGLTEAFF
TRBV7-8	14	-	TRBJ1-5	-	TGTGCCAGCAGCTTAGGGGACTCATGGCAGCCCCAGCATTTT	CASSLGDSWQPQHF
TRBV6-5	16	TRBD2	TRBJ2-1	-	TGTGCCAGCAGTTACGGGGCTAGCGGGAGTGTAGATGAGCAGTTCTTC	CASSYGASGSVDEQFF
TRBV6-5	15	TRBD1	TRBJ1-1	-	TGTGCCAGCAGCCGGACAGGGGGCTTGAACACTGAAGCTTTCTTT	CASSRTGGLNTEAFF
TRBV6-6	13	-	TRBJ1-5	-	TGTGCCAGCAGTTACACAGGTAATCAGCCCCAGCATTTT	CASSYTGNQPQHF
TRBV6-1	12	-	TRBJ2-7	-	TGTGCCAGCACCTACCCGGGATACGAGCAGTACTTC	CASTYPGYEQYF
TRBV4-1	16	-	TRBJ2-3	-	TGCGCCAGCAGCCAGGGTCTAGCACCCGGCACAGATACGCAGTATTTT	CASSQGLAPGTDTQYF
TRBV11-2	15	-	TRBJ1-3	-	TGTGCCAGCAGCTTAGTTGGGGGGGCTGGAAACACCATATATTTT	CASSLVGGAGNTIYF